This T cell receptor (beta chain) appears in the sequencing data of a study of persistence of HIV-infected CD4 T cells. Study overall: Donors were ART-treated; their CMV- and Gag-responding CD4+ T cells were isolated.

The libraries were made with immunoSEQ version 4 in survey mode. Some clones are missing from TCRdb's copy, which holds only in-frame ones; the method was immunoSEQ multiplex PCR. The table records 50,000 to 65,000 clones, 70% to 75% of them present only once. The stimulus was an HIV-1 Gag 15-mer peptide pool, 0.8 to 1 ug/peptide/mL. CD40L-negative CD69-negative CD45RO-high memory CD4+ T cells were sorted as populations depleted of antigen-responding cells. This clone was counted between two and nine times. The antigen is not known. This CDR3 comprises 12 residues. Losses at the gene ends were 8 bases for V and 2 bases for J; bases not matched to a gene: 3. Germline CDR1 LNHDA, CDR2 SQIVND (reference sequence).

The sample was CD4+ T cells sorted from PBMCs after roughly 19-hour stimulation, taken from a patient who received antiretroviral therapy. The chain couples TRBV19 to TRBJ2-7; 7 bases are shared with TRBD2. The receptor's source is an adult man with HIV who was CMV-seropositive. CDR3 in amino acids: CASRDYTYEQYF. In DNA form, the CDR3 reads TGTGCCAGTCGGGACTACACCTACGAGCAGTACTTC. Variable domain in full (rest from reference TRBV19 and TRBJ2-7): DGGITQSPKYLFRKEGQNVTLSCEQNLNHDAMYWYRQDPGQGLRLIYYSQIVNDFQKGDIAEGYSVSREKKESFPLTVTSAQKNPTAFYLCASRDYTYEQYFGPGTRLTVT.